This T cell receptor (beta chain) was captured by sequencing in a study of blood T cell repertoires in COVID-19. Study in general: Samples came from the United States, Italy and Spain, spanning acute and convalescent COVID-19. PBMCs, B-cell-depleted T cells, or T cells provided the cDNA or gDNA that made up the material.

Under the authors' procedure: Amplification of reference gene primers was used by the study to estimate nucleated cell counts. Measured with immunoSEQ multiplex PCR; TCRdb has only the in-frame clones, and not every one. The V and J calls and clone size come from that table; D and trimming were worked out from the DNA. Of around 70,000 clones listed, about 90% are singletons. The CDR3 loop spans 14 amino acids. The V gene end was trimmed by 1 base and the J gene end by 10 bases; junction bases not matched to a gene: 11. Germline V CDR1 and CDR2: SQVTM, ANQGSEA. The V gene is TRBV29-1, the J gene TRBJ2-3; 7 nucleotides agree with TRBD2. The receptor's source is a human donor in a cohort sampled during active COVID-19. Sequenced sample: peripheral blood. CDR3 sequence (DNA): TGCAGCGTTGAAGGATACCGGGGGGACTCTCCGCAGTATTTT. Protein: CSVEGYRGDSPQYF.